In its sample, the clone carrying this TCR beta chain was seen a few times. Antigen unknown. This entry comes from a study of tumor-infiltrating lymphocytes in primary liver carcinoma. For the study at large: Between roughly 4.2 and 10 cm across, the tumors were all of stage T1-T3 N0M0.

Findings and limits, study-wide: In tumor-adjacent and tumor-blood pairs, overlap was lower than in tumor region pairs. Tumors carried a top-250-clone fraction significantly exceeding that of blood (p = 0.039).

The study co-extracted DNA and RNA from around 20-30 mg of unsorted bulk tissue. Chronic HBV infection affected patients, none of whom had received treatment. Starting material of 400 to 600 ng total RNA yielded TCR beta cDNA via a constant-region primer. ARM-PCR, slightly modified, supplied the TCR beta libraries through three nested multiplex PCR rounds. The opening two PCR rounds, about 10 cycles each, paired TRBV1-TRBV30 forward primers with a C-beta reverse primer. TCRdb processed the multiplex PCR reads anew with MiXCR; each CDR3 protein has one entry. The sample lists approximately 46,000 distinct CDR3 sequences, more than 60% seen once, with around two fifths in the top ten. V lost 5 bases and J lost 9, with 15 bases in between. Per the germline V gene, CDR1 is SGHKS and CDR2 is YYEKEE (reference sequence). This CDR3 is built from 13 residues.

The TCR was taken from a woman under 40 with primary liver carcinoma and hepatitis B virus infection. Material for sequencing was tumor-adjacent normal liver tissue. The rearrangement uses TRBV5-5 and TRBJ2-1, with D hard to call. The CDR3 sequence is CASRWGVLGEQFF. CDR3 nucleotides: TGTGCCAGCAGATGGGGTGTGCTAGGTGAGCAGTTCTTC.